Below, 25 T cell receptor beta chains from the same sample are listed, as sequenced in a study of shared clonotypes between healthy human individuals. The table came from immunoSEQ multiplex PCR; TCRdb's copy has only in-frame clones and leaves some out. Among a few million clones listed, around 90% were seen once. The sample consisted of naive CD4+ T cells sorted from blood. Subset in this sample: CD45RA+ positively selected. Receptor source: a man between 18 and 35 years old in good health.

V and J are TRBV30 and TRBJ2-5; a weak D match, TRBD2 (5 bases). The J call may be incorrect, as the DNA end agrees better with TRBJ2-7. This CDR3 is 12 amino acids long. Germline V CDR1 and CDR2: GTSNPN, SVGIG (reference sequence). The CDR3 is CAWSKGAYEQYF. The CDR3 nucleotides read TGTGCCTGGAGTAAGGGAGCCTACGAGCAGTACTTC.

The chain recombines TRBV28 with TRBJ1-1, with a weak D call TRBD1 (6 bases). Trimming stripped 6 bases from V and 8 bases from J, with 19 bases between. This CDR3 spans 14 amino acids. CDR1 and CDR2 (germline): MDHEN, SYDVKM. The CDR3 loop is CASRQIGGRKEAFF. CDR3 DNA: TGTGCCAGCAGACAAATCGGGGGGCGTAAAGAAGCTTTCTTT.

To note about this clone: The sample has other DNA sequences that encode this CDR3 too. The chain employs TRBV15 and TRBJ2-5; no firm D call. In germline, CDR1 is LNHNV, CDR2 YYDKDF (reference sequence). The CDR3 runs to 12 residues. V was pared by 3 bases and J by 5 bases, with 7 bases between. CDR3 nucleotides: TGTGCCACCAGCAGGGTCGGGGAGACCCAGTACTTC. Its protein is CATSRVGETQYF. Together with reference TRBV15 and TRBJ2-5, the CDR3 gives the full variable domain: DAMVIQNPRYQVTQFGKPVTLSCSQTLNHNVMYWYQQKSSQAPKLLFHYYDKDFNNEADTPDNFQSRRPNTSFCFLDIRSPGLGDTAMYLCATSRVGETQYFGPGTRLLVL.

The chain employs TRBV5-4 and TRBJ2-7, with 9 bases identical to TRBD2. Germline V lookup: CDR1 SGHNT, CDR2 YYREEE (reference sequence). The CDR3 is 16 residues long. V shed 0 bases and J 6 bases; nucleotides not matched to a gene: 10. CDR3 region: CASSLGLKRGAAEQYF. DNA of the CDR3: TGTGCCAGCAGCTTGGGACTCAAGCGGGGGGCAGCCGAGCAGTACTTC. Filled out from reference TRBV5-4 and TRBJ2-7, the complete variable domain reads ETGVTQSPTHLIKTRGQQVTLRCSSQSGHNTVSWYQQALGQGPQFIFQYYREEENGRGNFPPRFSGLQFPNYSSELNVNALELDDSALYLCASSLGLKRGAAEQYFGPGTRLTVT.

V gene TRBV19 combines with J gene TRBJ1-6, with 7 bases matching TRBD1. CDR1 and CDR2 (germline): LNHDA, SQIVND (reference sequence). V lost 8 bases, J lost 8 bases, and 6 bases stayed unmatched. This CDR3 has 13 amino acids. DNA for the CDR3: TGTGCCAGTGGAGACAGGGAACATTCACCCCTCCACTTT. It translates to CASGDREHSPLHF.

V gene TRBV30 combines with J gene TRBJ1-1; 7 bases match TRBD1. The CDR3 runs 13 residues. Looked up from germline, CDR1 is GTSNPN and CDR2 is SVGIG (reference sequence). Trimming cost V 1 base and J 2 bases; bases outside gene matches: 1. The CDR3: CAWSDRGNTEAFF. CDR3 DNA sequence: TGTGCCTGGAGTGACAGGGGAAACACTGAAGCTTTCTTT.

The rearrangement joins TRBV30 to TRBJ1-6; a weak D match, TRBD1 (5 bases). CDR3 size: 16 residues. In germline, CDR1 is GTSNPN, CDR2 SVGIG (reference sequence). Trimming removed 0 bases at V and 10 bases at J, with 19 bases between. CDR3 DNA sequence: TGTGCCTGGAGTGTACAGAGGGGCGCGATCCGGTCACCCCTCCACTTT. Translated: CAWSVQRGAIRSPLHF.

This chain uses TRBV2 with TRBJ2-7; D possibly matches TRBD1 or TRBD2 (7 bases each). The CDR3 runs 18 residues. Trimming stripped 9 bases from V and 2 bases from J, with 29 bases between. Germline lookup yields CDR1 SNHLY and CDR2 FYNNEI. The CDR3 loop is CARSRREGQPIRTYEQYF. As DNA, the CDR3 is TGTGCCAGATCCCGAAGGGAGGGACAGCCAATCCGGACCTACGAGCAGTACTTC. The complete variable domain, with remaining parts taken from reference TRBV2 and TRBJ2-7, reads EPEVTQTPSHQVTQMGQEVILRCVPISNHLYFYWYRQILGQKVEFLVSFYNNEISEKSEIFDDQFSVERPDGSNFTLKIRSTKLEDSAMYFCARSRREGQPIRTYEQYFGPGTRLTVT.

Here the CDR3 reads CASHGETQYF. In nucleotides, the CDR3 is TGCGCCAGTCATGGGGAGACCCAGTACTTC. The rearrangement uses TRBV5-1 and TRBJ2-5; D not certain. This CDR3 has 10 residues. Germline-derived CDR1 and CDR2 are SGHRS and YFSETQ. Deletions cut 8 bases from V and 5 bases from J, with 7 bases between.

The chain combines TRBV10-1 with TRBJ2-1; the D is unclear. The ends were cut back, 5 bases at V and 5 bases at J, with 4 bases in the middle. The CDR3 runs to 11 residues. Per germline, CDR1 WNHNN and CDR2 SYGVQD (reference sequence). The CDR3 DNA reads as TGCGCCAGCAGTTGGGACAATGAGCAGTTCTTC. It codes for CASSWDNEQFF.

Remarks on this clone: This CDR3 is also generated by other DNA sequences in the sample. This chain joins TRBV5-1 and TRBJ1-2, with D possibly matching TRBD1 (5 bases). Germline CDR1 and CDR2: SGHRS and YFSETQ. Trimming removed 0 bases from V and 3 bases from J, with 9 bases in between. The CDR3 extends over 14 amino acids. In DNA, the CDR3 is TGCGCCAGCAGCTTGGGAGGGGCGGACTATGGCTACACCTTC. It codes for CASSLGGADYGYTF.

This chain joins TRBV18 and TRBJ2-1; D might be TRBD1 (5 bases). CDR3 size: 15 residues. Germline V gives CDR1 KGHSH, CDR2 LQKENI. The germline V and J ends were trimmed by 3 bases and 6 bases, with 15 bases remaining between them. CDR3 sequence reads: CASSPGAEVLNEQFF. In DNA, the CDR3 is TGTGCCAGCTCACCTGGGGCTGAGGTACTCAATGAGCAGTTCTTC.

This clone was seen only once. The gene calls are TRBV6-5 and TRBJ1-2, with TRBD1 matching 12 bases. Unmatched junction bases numbered 6, after V lost 5 bases and J lost 8 bases. This CDR3 is built from 14 residues. CDR1 and CDR2 (germline): MNHEY, SVGAGI. This CDR3 reads CASSQGTGGKGYTF. Written as DNA, the CDR3 is TGTGCCAGCAGTCAAGGGACAGGGGGCAAAGGCTACACCTTC.

The rearrangement uses TRBV5-1 and TRBJ1-4; no clear D. Germline V gene data show CDR1 as SGHRS and CDR2 as YFSETQ. This CDR3 region has 17 residues. Deletions cut 0 bases from V and 6 bases from J, with 18 bases between. The CDR3 protein is CASSLVPHQVQYEKLFF. As DNA, the CDR3 is TGCGCCAGCAGCTTGGTTCCTCATCAAGTACAATATGAAAAACTGTTTTTT. Complete variable domain (other parts from reference TRBV5-1 and TRBJ1-4): KAGVTQTPRYLIKTRGQQVTLSCSPISGHRSVSWYQQTPGQGLQFLFEYFSETQRNKGNFPGRFSGRQFSNSRSEMNVSTLELGDSALYLCASSLVPHQVQYEKLFFGSGTQLSVL.

The rearrangement joins TRBV30 to TRBJ2-2; possible D gene TRBD2, 6 bases. With 5 bases removed from V and 0 bases from J, the gap between germline ends came to 13 bases. CDR1 and CDR2 (germline): GTSNPN, SVGIG (reference sequence). The CDR3 has 15 residues. The CDR3 DNA sequence: TGTGCCTGGTCCAGGCGGGGATCGAACACCGGGGAGCTGTTTTTT. Amino acids: CAWSRRGSNTGELFF.

The chain recombines TRBV7-2 with TRBJ1-5; possibly TRBD1 for D (5 bases). The CDR3 spans 15 residues. V lost 3 bases, J lost 7 bases, and 16 bases lay in between. Germline lookup yields CDR1 SGHTA and CDR2 FQGNSA. The chain's CDR3 is CASSLGPPWIQPQHF. CDR3 bases: TGTGCCAGCAGCTTGGGACCCCCTTGGATCCAGCCCCAGCATTTT.

V usage is TRBV5-1 and J usage is TRBJ1-5, with no clear D. This CDR3 is 16 amino acids long. V lost 0 bases and J lost 3, with 13 bases in between. The germline V gene encodes CDR1 SGHRS and CDR2 YFSETQ. In DNA form, the CDR3 reads TGCGCCAGCAGCTTGGTGGGCAAGGGCAACAATCAGCCCCAGCATTTT. It codes for CASSLVGKGNNQPQHF.

This clone was seen just once. Other DNA sequences of this sample code for an identical CDR3. The rearrangement links TRBV18 to TRBJ2-1; 12 bases match TRBD2. CDR3 length: 15 residues. In germline, CDR1 is KGHSH, CDR2 LQKENI. Trimming cost V 3 bases and J 7 bases; bases outside gene matches: 4. In DNA, the CDR3 is TGTGCCAGCTCACCGGGACTAGCGGGCAGTAATGAGCAGTTCTTC. Protein: CASSPGLAGSNEQFF.

The J gene is TRBJ2-7, the V gene TRBV7-2; D unresolved. Germline V CDR1 and CDR2: SGHTA, FQGNSA. V was cut by 6 bases and J by 0 bases, with 9 bases left in between. This CDR3 contains 13 residues. Here the CDR3 reads CASRLTYSYEQYF. The CDR3 coding sequence is TGTGCCAGCAGACTCACATACTCCTACGAGCAGTACTTC.

With regard to this clone: This specimen includes other DNA sequences encoding the same CDR3. V usage is TRBV20-1 and J usage is TRBJ2-3; D not resolved. This CDR3 is 10 amino acids long. The germline V gene encodes CDR1 DFQATT and CDR2 SNEGSKA (reference sequence). Trimming pared 2 bases from V and 6 bases from J, leaving 3 bases between. The CDR3 DNA reads TGCAGTGCTAGAACTGATACGCAGTATTTT. Protein sequence: CSARTDTQYF.

The chain recombines TRBV7-2 with TRBJ2-6; D unclear. Trimming left V 6 bases short and J 1 base short, with 7 bases between. Germline V lookup: CDR1 SGHTA, CDR2 FQGNSA. The CDR3 contains 14 residues. The CDR3 coding sequence is TGTGCCAGCAGAGAGAAATCTGGGGCCAACGTCCTGACTTTC. It yields the protein CASREKSGANVLTF.

This chain links TRBV6-4 with TRBJ2-1; 8 positions match TRBD2. J gave up 3 bases and V 6 bases, and 4 bases lay outside the gene matches. Germline-derived CDR1 and CDR2 are MRHNA and SNTAGT. This CDR3 region has 14 residues. CDR3 loop: CASRQTSDYNEQFF. Written as DNA, the CDR3 is TGTGCCAGCAGACAGACTAGCGACTACAATGAGCAGTTCTTC.

V gene TRBV7-2 combines with J gene TRBJ2-1; perhaps TRBD2 as D (6 bases). Germline CDR1 is SGHTA and CDR2 is FQGNSA. This CDR3 has 14 residues. The V end lost 0 bases, the J end lost 9 bases, and 12 bases lay between the germline ends. CDR3 coding DNA: TGTGCCAGCAGCTTAGCTCTAGCGACGGTTGAGCAGTTCTTC. This sequence encodes CASSLALATVEQFF.

Concerning this clone itself: This specimen includes other DNA sequences encoding the same CDR3. CDR3 nucleotide sequence: TGCGCCAGCAGCCAAGTAGGGTTGGACGAGCAGTACTTC. Amino acids: CASSQVGLDEQYF. This sequence joins TRBV4-1 and TRBJ2-7; D is uncertain. V dropped 1 base and J dropped 5 bases, with 9 bases sitting between them. Per the germline V gene, CDR1 is MGHRA and CDR2 is YSYEKL. This CDR3 region has 13 residues.

In this sample, this clone turned up once. CDR3 region: CASTKLQGADTEAFF. CDR3 DNA sequence: TGTGCCAGTACCAAGTTACAGGGGGCGGACACTGAAGCTTTCTTT. The chain couples TRBV19 to TRBJ1-1; 9 bases are shared with TRBD1. Trimming cost V 7 bases and J 3 bases; bases outside gene matches: 9. Germline CDR1 and CDR2: LNHDA and SQIVND (reference sequence). The CDR3 loop spans 15 amino acids. Looking up the rest from reference TRBV19 and TRBJ1-1 gives the full variable domain: DGGITQSPKYLFRKEGQNVTLSCEQNLNHDAMYWYRQDPGQGLRLIYYSQIVNDFQKGDIAEGYSVSREKKESFPLTVTSAQKNPTAFYLCASTKLQGADTEAFFGQGTRLTVV.